The subject of this entry is one TCR beta chain. The antigen is not known. These data come from a study of siplizumab effects on memory and regulatory T cells. Some 100,000 TCR templates were measured in each sample. Produced via immunoSEQ multiplex PCR; TCRdb's table is partial and in-frame only. The sample consists of fewer than 60,000 clones, 85% to 95% of them appearing once. Broader study findings: Mappable alloreactive CD4+ clones averaged approximately 62% Treg-derived with siplizumab versus less than 30% in controls. Proliferating siplizumab-cultured Tregs lacked confirmed suppressive function. A minor fraction of alloreactive clones, and no more, mapped to unstimulated subsets.

Germline CDR1 reads SQVTM; CDR2 reads ANQGSEA. The CDR3 has 14 residues. V was trimmed by 7 bases and J by 3 bases, leaving 19 bases between them. This receptor was obtained from a human donor in good health. The rearrangement uses TRBV29-1 and TRBJ2-7; D unresolved. The specimen sequenced was CD8+ T cells sorted from blood. Written as DNA, the CDR3 is TGCAGCGCTGCTGACACCGCCTCCCACTACGAGCAGTACTTC. This translates into CSAADTASHYEQYF.